These 23 T cell receptor beta chains were sequenced from one sample in a study of T cell repertoires in cytomegalovirus infection. No antigen is known for these receptors. TCRdb used MiXCR to reprocess the reads, holding one entry per CDR3 protein. The sample yields approximately 110,000 distinct CDR3 sequences, 25% to 35% seen once. Source: CD8+ T cells from cultured PBMCs, taken from culture after CMV antigen stimulation. The receptors here all came from a human donor in good health (CMV status not recorded). Some clones in this sample may be carry-over from other donors' samples.

This sequence joins TRBV27 and TRBJ2-2; TRBD2 is a possible D gene (6 bases). V lost 1 base and J 0 bases, leaving 12 bases between the germline ends. The CDR3 has 17 amino acids. The germline V gene has CDR1 MNHEY and CDR2 SMNVEV (reference sequence). This chain's CDR3 is CASSLWVGGANTGELFF. CDR3 nucleotide sequence: TGTGCCAGCAGTTTATGGGTGGGCGGGGCGAACACCGGGGAGCTGTTTTTT.

This clonotype has more than one count but fewer than ten. The chain recombines TRBV4-3 with TRBJ1-6, with 11 bases identical to TRBD1. The CDR3 totals 17 residues. V lost 0 bases and J lost 5; bases outside the gene matches: 3. The germline gives CDR1 LGHNA, CDR2 YSLEER. The CDR3 reads CASSQEGQGVHNSPLHF. Here the CDR3 DNA reads TGCGCCAGCAGCCAAGAGGGACAGGGGGTCCATAATTCACCCCTCCACTTT.

This sequence joins TRBV20-1 and TRBJ1-5; D might be TRBD1 (5 bases). The germline V gene encodes CDR1 DFQATT and CDR2 SNEGSKA (reference sequence). The CDR3 contains 13 residues. V lost 5 bases, J lost 6 bases, and 14 bases lay in between. In DNA, the CDR3 is TGCAGTGCTGCCTGGGGAAGGGGTCAGCCCCAGCATTTT. It specifies CSAAWGRGQPQHF.

This clonotype occurred many times. The chain links TRBV11-2 to TRBJ1-1; possibly TRBD1 for D (5 bases). Germline V gives CDR1 SGHAT, CDR2 FQNNGV. Trimming stripped 4 bases from V and 6 bases from J, with 12 bases between. This CDR3 has 13 residues. The DNA of the CDR3 is TGTGCCAGCAGCTCGCGGTGGGGGGCTGAAGCTTTCTTT. This encodes CASSSRWGAEAFF.

This clonotype was seen more than once but under ten times. The chain uses TRBV4-1 and TRBJ2-1, with 9 bases lining up with TRBD1. The germline gives CDR1 MGHRA, CDR2 YSYEKL. CDR3 length: 15 residues. V trimming: 3 bases; J trimming: 4 bases; junction bases outside the gene matches: 4. CDR3 sequence reads: CASSQDRGLYNEQFF. The CDR3 nucleotides are TGCGCCAGCAGCCAGGACAGGGGTTTATACAATGAGCAGTTCTTC.

V and J are TRBV18 and TRBJ2-2; the D is unclear. Between the trimmed V and J ends, which lost 2 bases and 8 bases, there was a span of 9 bases. Looked up from germline, CDR1 is KGHSH and CDR2 is LQKENI. The CDR3 has 13 amino acids. CDR3 region: CASSPNGRGELFF. The DNA for the CDR3 is TGTGCCAGCTCACCAAACGGACGTGGGGAGCTGTTTTTT. Supplemented by reference TRBV18 and TRBJ2-2, the full variable domain reads NAGVMQNPRHLVRRRGQEARLRCSPMKGHSHVYWYRQLPEEGLKFMVYLQKENIIDESGMPKERFSAEFPKEGPSILRIQQVVRGDSAAYFCASSPNGRGELFFGEGSRLTVL.

V and J are TRBV6-2 or TRBV6-3 and TRBJ2-2; D is ambiguous. The CDR3 spans 14 residues. Trimming shortened V by 0 bases and J by 4 bases, and 6 bases separated the two germline ends. Germline loops: CDR1 MNHEY, CDR2 SVGEGT. CDR3 nucleotide sequence: TGTGCCAGCAGTTACTCCGAAAGCACCGGGGAGCTGTTTTTT. Translation: CASSYSESTGELFF.

The chain couples TRBV7-3 to TRBJ2-1, with D possibly TRBD2 on 7 matching bases. The CDR3 runs 16 residues. The germline V and J ends were trimmed by 4 bases and 2 bases, with 15 bases remaining between them. CDR1 SGHTA and CDR2 FQGTGA come from the germline V gene. The CDR3 DNA is TGTGCCAGCAGCTCCGGGGGCGGGACTACCTACAATGAGCAGTTCTTC. It is translated as CASSSGGGTTYNEQFF.

In this sample, this clonotype turned up once. The rearrangement joins TRBV7-6 to TRBJ2-7; 10 bases map to TRBD1. CDR3 length equals 16 residues. In germline, CDR1 is SGHVS, CDR2 FNYEAQ. J gave up 5 bases and V 5 bases, and 12 bases lay outside the gene matches. CDR3: CASSRWGTGEIDEQYF. The CDR3, as DNA: TGTGCCAGCAGCCGATGGGGGACAGGGGAAATCGACGAGCAGTACTTC. Full variable domain (remainder filled in from reference TRBV7-6 and TRBJ2-7): GAGVSQSPRYKVTKRGQDVALRCDPISGHVSLYWYRQALGQGPEFLTYFNYEAQQDKSGLPNDRFSAERPEGSISTLTIQRTEQRDSAMYRCASSRWGTGEIDEQYFGPGTRLTVT.

This chain connects TRBV6-1 to TRBJ2-2, with D perhaps TRBD1 (7 bases). Trimming shortened V by 4 bases and J by 6 bases, and 12 bases separated the two germline ends. CDR3 length: 14 residues. Germline CDR1 is MNHNS and CDR2 is SASEGT. Written as DNA, the CDR3 is TGTGCCAGCAGTGTTACAGGGGAGGCCGGGGAGCTGTTTTTT. It translates to CASSVTGEAGELFF.

The rearrangement links TRBV27 to TRBJ2-5; D is undetermined. The CDR3 spans 15 residues. V gave up 2 bases and J gave up 0 bases, with 10 bases separating them. Germline V gene data show CDR1 as MNHEY and CDR2 as SMNVEV (reference sequence). CDR3 amino acids: CASSLRSTYQETQYF. The CDR3 region has the DNA TGTGCCAGCAGTTTAAGGTCGACTTACCAAGAGACCCAGTACTTC.

The chain links TRBV4-1 to TRBJ1-5; weak D call: TRBD1 (5 bases). CDR3 size: 13 residues. V lost 5 bases to trimming and J lost 5 bases, with 10 bases between them. CDR1 is MGHRA and CDR2 is YSYEKL in the germline V gene. The DNA for the CDR3 is TGCGCCAGCAGCGGTGGGGGGGATCAGCCCCAGCATTTT. This codes for CASSGGGDQPQHF.

This clonotype was found a few times. The chain has TRBV6-5 and TRBJ2-5; 10 nucleotides align to TRBD2. The CDR3 extends over 18 amino acids. With 1 base clipped from V and 2 bases from J, the junction kept 10 bases outside the gene matches. Per germline, CDR1 MNHEY and CDR2 SVGAGI. The CDR3 region has the DNA TGTGCCAGCAGTTACTGGAGACTAACAGCGGGGGGGCAAGAGACCCAGTACTTC. This gives the protein CASSYWRLTAGGQETQYF.

This clonotype was recorded many times. The V call is TRBV3-1, the J call TRBJ2-1; 8 nucleotides agree with TRBD1. CDR3 length: 18 residues. V shed 0 bases, J shed 4 bases, and the junction held 11 bases outside the gene matches. Germline-derived CDR1 and CDR2 are LGHDT and YNNKEL (reference sequence). The CDR3: CASSQELGQEVVYNEQFF. The CDR3 nucleotides read TGTGCCAGCAGCCAAGAGTTGGGACAGGAGGTTGTATACAATGAGCAGTTCTTC.

The chain couples TRBV12-5 to TRBJ2-1; D is undetermined. V lost 0 bases and J lost 7, with 19 bases in between. The CDR3 length is 17 residues. CDR1 LGHNT and CDR2 FRNRAP come from the germline V gene. CDR3 coding DNA: TGTGCTAGTGGTTTGGTACTTGGAAAAGATAATGCAAATGAGCAGTTCTTC. Its translation is CASGLVLGKDNANEQFF.

The sample holds many counts of this clonotype. The CDR3 region is CASSFGAATLQHF. The CDR3 nucleotides read TGTGCCAGCAGCTTCGGCGCAGCCACACTTCAGCATTTT. The chain employs TRBV7-2 and TRBJ1-5; no clear D. The V gene's germline CDR1 is SGHTA and CDR2 FQGNSA. With 3 bases removed from V and 13 bases from J, the gap between germline ends came to 16 bases. This CDR3 is 13 amino acids long.

This clonotype showed up just a few times. The V call is TRBV12-3 or TRBV12-4, the J call TRBJ2-7, with 7 bases fitting TRBD2. The CDR3 runs to 15 residues. V shed 3 bases and J 0 bases; nucleotides not matched to a gene: 5. CDR3 residues: CASSLSSGASYEQYF. DNA for the CDR3: TGTGCCAGCAGTTTGTCCAGCGGGGCCTCCTACGAGCAGTACTTC.

The V call is TRBV6-8, the J call TRBJ1-4; TRBD1 might be the D (5 bases). Trimming took 5 bases from V and 7 from J, leaving 17 bases between them. The V gene's germline CDR1 is MNHGY and CDR2 SAAAGT. This CDR3 contains 15 residues. The CDR3 spells CASSDSAGGSEKLFF. DNA of the CDR3: TGTGCCAGCAGTGATTCGGCGGGGGGTAGTGAAAAACTGTTTTTT.

The rearrangement uses TRBV2 and TRBJ2-1; 7 bases are a match to TRBD1. After removal of 7 bases from V and 8 bases from J, the junction contained 11 bases not matched to a gene. Per germline, CDR1 SNHLY and CDR2 FYNNEI. The CDR3 contains 14 residues. The CDR3 sequence is CASTSAGGIDEQFF. CDR3 bases: TGTGCCAGCACGTCGGCAGGGGGTATCGATGAGCAGTTCTTC.

The V call is TRBV7-2, the J call TRBJ2-3, with 8 bases aligning to TRBD2. Germline trimming cut 5 bases from V and 2 bases from J; bases unmatched to any gene: 9. The germline V gene encodes CDR1 SGHTA and CDR2 FQGNSA. The CDR3 totals 16 residues. This CDR3 reads CASSRVTGGDTDTQYF. The CDR3 DNA reads as TGTGCCAGCAGCCGGGTAACGGGGGGGGACACAGATACGCAGTATTTT.

This clonotype was counted at least ten times. The genes are TRBV4-1 and TRBJ1-2; D remains unclear. This CDR3 comprises 14 residues. Germline loops: CDR1 MGHRA, CDR2 YSYEKL. V gave up 0 bases and J gave up 9 bases, with 14 bases separating them. CDR3: CASSQEPGVASYTF. CDR3 DNA sequence: TGCGCCAGCAGCCAAGAGCCCGGGGTGGCAAGCTACACCTTC.

This clonotype was seen a few times. The chain is built from TRBV6-6 and TRBJ1-5; no clear D. CDR1 MNHNY and CDR2 SVGAGI come from the germline V gene (reference sequence). This CDR3 has 19 residues. Trimming took 0 bases from V and 2 from J, leaving 20 bases between them. This chain's CDR3 is CASSYSVTHSFSGNQPQHF. CDR3 nucleotides: TGTGCCAGCAGTTACTCAGTAACCCACTCGTTTTCGGGCAATCAGCCCCAGCATTTT.

As DNA, the CDR3 is TGTGCCAGCAGCCAGATCCGGGACGGGACTAATGAAAAACTGTTTTTT. This codes for CASSQIRDGTNEKLFF. The rearrangement uses TRBV7-2 and TRBJ1-4; a possible D gene is TRBD1 (5 bases). Per germline, CDR1 SGHTA and CDR2 FQGNSA. The CDR3 length is 16 residues. Deletions cut 5 bases from V and 2 bases from J, with 15 bases between.